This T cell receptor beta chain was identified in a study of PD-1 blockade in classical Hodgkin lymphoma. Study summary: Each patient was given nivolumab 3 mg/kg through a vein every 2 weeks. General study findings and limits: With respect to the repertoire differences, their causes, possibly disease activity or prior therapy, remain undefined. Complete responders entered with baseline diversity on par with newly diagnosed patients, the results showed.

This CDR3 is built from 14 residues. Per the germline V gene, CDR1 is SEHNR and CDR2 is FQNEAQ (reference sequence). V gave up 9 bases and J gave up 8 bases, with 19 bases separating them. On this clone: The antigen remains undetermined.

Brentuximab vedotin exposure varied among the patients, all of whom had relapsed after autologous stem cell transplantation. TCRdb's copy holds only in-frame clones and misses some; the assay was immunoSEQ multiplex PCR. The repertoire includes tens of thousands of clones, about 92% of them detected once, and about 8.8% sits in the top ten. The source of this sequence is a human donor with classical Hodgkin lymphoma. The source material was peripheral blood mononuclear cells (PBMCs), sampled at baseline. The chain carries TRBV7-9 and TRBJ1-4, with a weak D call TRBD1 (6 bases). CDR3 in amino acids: CASNLGGAGEKLFF. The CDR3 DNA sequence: TGTGCCAGTAACCTTGGGGGCGCCGGGGAAAAACTGTTTTTT.